What follows describes a single T cell receptor beta chain. Its cognate antigen is unknown. This record comes from a study of graft-versus-host responses after intestinal transplantation. Germline CDR1 and CDR2: MGHDK and SYGVNS. V lost 2 bases, J lost 10 bases, and 8 bases lay in between. The CDR3 is 11 amino acids. Produced via immunoSEQ multiplex PCR; TCRdb's table is partial and in-frame only. The sample has just under 65,000 clones; around nine tenths are singletons. V and J are TRBV25-1 and TRBJ1-1; maybe TRBD1 (5 bases). Sequenced material: unstimulated CD8+ T cells sorted from spleen or lymph node cells, taken before transplant. The TCR originated in a human donor who was the organ donor for an intestinal transplant. CDR3 bases: TGTGCCAGCAGTGAAAAGGGGCGAGCTTTCTTT. Its protein is CASSEKGRAFF.